Each of the 7 T cell receptor beta chains below was sequenced from the same sample in a study of post-analysis software for immune sequencing data. Study conclusions and caveats: About five TRBV segments appeared more often in patients than in controls, and TRBV5-6, TRBV5-1 and TRBV20-1 were among these.

Carried by the TCR beta cDNA libraries were unique molecular identifiers. One entry per CDR3 protein, called by TCRdb with MiXCR from the PCR reads. The sample includes around 500,000 distinct CDR3 sequences, around a third of them seen just once. These receptors have no known antigen. The sequencing input was blood. All receptors derive from a girl between 2 and 17 years old with multiple sclerosis.

This clonotype was counted a few times. This chain connects TRBV12-3 or TRBV12-4 to TRBJ2-3; D remains ambiguous. The CDR3 runs 13 residues. Deletions cut 5 bases from V and 0 bases from J, with 6 bases between. CDR3 nucleotides: TGTGCCAGCAGTGGTCAGAGCACAGATACGCAGTATTTT. This gives the protein CASSGQSTDTQYF.

V gene TRBV7-9 combines with J gene TRBJ2-7; a possible D gene is TRBD2 (6 bases). Trimming took off 5 bases at V and 10 bases at J, with 21 bases between the two ends. This CDR3 is built from 14 residues. Germline CDR1 and CDR2: SEHNR and FQNEAQ (reference sequence). The CDR3 DNA follows: TGTGCCAGCAGCGAACTAGCCGGGGATGAAACCCAGTACTTC. Its protein product is CASSELAGDETQYF. Using reference TRBV7-9 and TRBJ2-7 for the parts outside the CDR3, the full variable domain is DTGVSQNPRHKITKRGQNVTFRCDPISEHNRLYWYRQTLGQGPEFLTYFQNEAQLEKSRLLSDRFSAERPKGSFSTLEIQRTEQGDSAMYLCASSELAGDETQYFGPGTRLTVT.

The J gene is TRBJ2-4, the V gene TRBV20-1; D is uncertain. The closer fit of TRBJ2-7 to the DNA end suggests the J call may be wrong. The V gene's germline CDR1 is DFQATT and CDR2 SNEGSKA (reference sequence). This CDR3 is built from 13 residues. The CDR3 nucleotides are TGCAGTGCTAGTTACTCCGAAACCTACGAGCAGTACTTC. This codes for CSASYSETYEQYF.

The J gene is TRBJ1-2, the V gene TRBV5-1; D is uncertain. CDR1 SGHRS and CDR2 YFSETQ come from the germline V gene. The CDR3 extends over 16 amino acids. V lost 4 bases and J lost 4, with 20 bases in between. In DNA, the CDR3 is TGCGCCAGCAGCCCCGGAGTGATAACCTTGGGCTATGGCTACACCTTC. Protein product: CASSPGVITLGYGYTF. The entire variable domain, with the rest obtained from reference TRBV5-1 and TRBJ1-2, is as follows: KAGVTQTPRYLIKTRGQQVTLSCSPISGHRSVSWYQQTPGQGLQFLFEYFSETQRNKGNFPGRFSGRQFSNSRSEMNVSTLELGDSALYLCASSPGVITLGYGYTFGSGTRLTVV.

J is TRBJ2-1 and V is TRBV12-3 or TRBV12-4; D is unclear. The tail of the sequence fits TRBJ2-7 better, so the J call may be wrong. CDR3 length: 16 residues. The CDR3 DNA reads TGTGCCAGCAGTCTAAGTAGACAACTCTCCTACAATGAGCAGTACTTC. Encoded protein: CASSLSRQLSYNEQYF.

J is TRBJ2-5 and V is TRBV28, with D hard to call. V shed 7 bases and J shed 4 bases, with 25 bases lying between them. Per germline, CDR1 MDHEN and CDR2 SYDVKM. The CDR3 length is 17 residues. The CDR3 protein is CASTSSPQLRYRETQYF. The DNA for the CDR3 is TGTGCCAGCACCTCTTCCCCGCAGTTGCGGTACCGAGAGACCCAGTACTTC.

The chain combines TRBV7-9 with TRBJ1-5; weak D call: TRBD1 (5 bases). CDR3 size: 20 residues. Germline V gives CDR1 SEHNR, CDR2 FQNEAQ (reference sequence). Trimming cost V 6 bases and J 0 bases, with 27 bases left between them. The CDR3 region is CASSLEWGSRQTTSNQPQHF. DNA for the CDR3: TGTGCCAGCAGTTTGGAGTGGGGCTCCCGACAGACTACTAGCAATCAGCCCCAGCATTTT.